The present entry profiles one T cell receptor beta chain with its context. The treatment is: randomized to nivolumab then ipilimumab (arm A) or the reverse (arm B). Sorted cells were live CD3+CD8+, lacking CD19 and CD56, from PBMCs. These data originate in a study of sequential checkpoint blockade in melanoma. Study background: First-line arms were nivolumab then ipilimumab, or the reverse, randomized 1:1. Maintenance nivolumab came after either treatment sequence.

After removal of 4 bases from V and 0 bases from J, the junction contained 6 bases not matched to a gene. Germline values: CDR1 SGHRS, CDR2 YFSETQ. The length of the CDR3 is 16 residues. Only in-frame clones appear in the TCRdb table, and some are missing; sequencing was by immunoSEQ multiplex PCR. The sample holds fewer than 35,000 clones, about 77% seen once. Sequenced material: CD8+ T cells sorted from blood (inferred from file names), taken from a patient given nivolumab and ipilimumab in sequence. The TCR comes from a human donor with melanoma. V usage is TRBV5-1 and J usage is TRBJ2-1; 8 bases fit TRBD1. CDR3 in DNA: TGCGCCAGCAGCCTCCGACAGGGGAACTCCTACAATGAGCAGTTCTTC. As protein: CASSLRQGNSYNEQFF.